Sequencing of this T cell receptor (beta chain) was carried out in a study of T-cell memory formation after mild COVID-19. The wider study: Clusters were largely donor specific. Points from the study as a whole: Pre-infection memory held some responding clones, suggesting pre-existing cross-reactive T cells responded. CD4+ bias marked clones expanding day 15 to 37, unlike balanced contracting clones. CD8+ contracting clones occupied EMRA, while CD4+ ones occupied mainly CM and EM.

This clonotype showed up many times. Its target is not known. This CDR3 region has 14 residues. V lost 0 bases, J lost 4 bases, and 7 bases lay in between. Germline lookup yields CDR1 KGHDR and CDR2 SFDVKD. MiXCR, run by TCRdb on the 5' RACE reads, gives a single entry per CDR3 protein. This table has hundreds of thousands of distinct CDR3 sequences, more than 15% appearing once. Sequenced: PBMCs or a T cell subset sorted from them (not recorded which). The source is a man between 18 and 35 years old who had mild COVID-19 (a few samples of this study predate the infection). Cell type and time point are not known. This chain joins TRBV24-1 and TRBJ2-3; the D call may be TRBD1 or TRBD2 (5 bases each). CDR3 DNA sequence: TGTGCCACCAGTGATTTGAGGGGACCAGATACGCAGTATTTT. Translated, it gives CATSDLRGPDTQYF.